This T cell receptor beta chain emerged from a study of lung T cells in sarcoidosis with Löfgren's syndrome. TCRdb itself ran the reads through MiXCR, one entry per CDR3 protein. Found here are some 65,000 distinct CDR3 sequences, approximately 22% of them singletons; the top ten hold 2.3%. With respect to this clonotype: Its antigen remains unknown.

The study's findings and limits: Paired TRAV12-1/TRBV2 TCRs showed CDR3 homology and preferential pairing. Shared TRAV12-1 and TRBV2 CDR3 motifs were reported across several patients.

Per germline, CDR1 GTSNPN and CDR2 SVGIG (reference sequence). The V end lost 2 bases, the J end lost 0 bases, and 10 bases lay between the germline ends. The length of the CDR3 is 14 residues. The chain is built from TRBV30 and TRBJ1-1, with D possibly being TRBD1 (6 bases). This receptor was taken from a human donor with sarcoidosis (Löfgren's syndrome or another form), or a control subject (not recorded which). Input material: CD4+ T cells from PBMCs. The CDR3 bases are TGTGCCTGGAGTTCTACAGGGCTGAACACTGAAGCTTTCTTT. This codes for CAWSSTGLNTEAFF.